The rows below give T cell receptor beta chains drawn from one sample of a study of persistence of HIV-infected CD4 T cells. Their target antigens are unknown. Profiling relied on immunoSEQ multiplex PCR, and the TCRdb table lists in-frame clones only, not all of them. The sample includes approximately 13,000 clones, 71% of them seen just once. Sequenced here: CD4+ T cells sorted from PBMCs after approximately 19-hour stimulation, sampled from a patient who received antiretroviral therapy. All receptors come from an adult man with HIV who was CMV-seropositive. Both conserved end residues are part of each CDR3. The order of the fields is clone size, J gene, V gene, D gene, CDR3 length, CDR3 DNA, CDR3 protein. D genes are given only for firm matches. Part of the rows lack a size; the others show once, few, many or a class for expanded clones.

abundance: few
j_gene: TRBJ1-1
v_gene: TRBV10-3
d_gene: NA
len: 13
CDR3nt: TGTGCCATCAGGGGCACAGGTAACACTGAAGCTTTCTTT
CDR3aa: CAIRGTGNTEAFF

abundance: NA
j_gene: TRBJ1-1
v_gene: TRBV7-2
d_gene: NA
len: 14
CDR3nt: TGTGCCAGCACCCTCGGGGGGCCTGCAGCTGAAGCTTTCTTT
CDR3aa: CASTLGGPAAEAFF

abundance: few
j_gene: TRBJ1-1
v_gene: TRBV19
d_gene: TRBD1
len: 15
CDR3nt: TGTGCCAGTAGTATTCCAGGACAGGTTGGCACTGAAGCTTTCTTT
CDR3aa: CASSIPGQVGTEAFF

abundance: once
j_gene: TRBJ1-2
v_gene: TRBV5-1
d_gene: NA
len: 15
CDR3nt: TGCGCCAGCAGCTTGGTTACAGGAATGGACTATGGCTACACCTTC
CDR3aa: CASSLVTGMDYGYTF

abundance: NA
j_gene: TRBJ1-3
v_gene: TRBV4-1
d_gene: TRBD1
len: 16
CDR3nt: TGCGCCAGCAGCCAGGGTCTCGGGACAGGCGGAAACACCATATATTTT
CDR3aa: CASSQGLGTGGNTIYF

abundance: NA
j_gene: TRBJ1-2
v_gene: TRBV9
d_gene: NA
len: 15
CDR3nt: TGTGCCAGCAGCGTAGGGGGAGGGGTGGACTATGGCTACACCTTC
CDR3aa: CASSVGGGVDYGYTF

abundance: NA
j_gene: TRBJ2-3
v_gene: TRBV5-1
d_gene: NA
len: 15
CDR3nt: TGCGCCAGCAGTTACGGGGGCTCTAGCACAGATACGCAGTATTTT
CDR3aa: CASSYGGSSTDTQYF

abundance: NA
j_gene: TRBJ2-3
v_gene: TRBV5-1
d_gene: NA
len: 14
CDR3nt: TGCGCCAGCAGCTTGGACGGGACCACAGATACGCAGTATTTT
CDR3aa: CASSLDGTTDTQYF

abundance: NA
j_gene: TRBJ1-2
v_gene: TRBV7-9
d_gene: NA
len: 15
CDR3nt: TGTGCCAGCAGCTTAGCCGGGTCGAGCAGCTATGGCTACACCTTC
CDR3aa: CASSLAGSSSYGYTF

abundance: few
j_gene: TRBJ2-2
v_gene: TRBV5-8
d_gene: NA
len: 13
CDR3nt: TGTGCCAGCAGCTTTTTCGGGGGCGGGGAGCTGTTTTTT
CDR3aa: CASSFFGGGELFF

abundance: NA
j_gene: TRBJ2-1
v_gene: TRBV6-4
d_gene: TRBD2
len: 16
CDR3nt: TGTGCCAGCAGTGGATTATCTTCGGGCGGGAGCAATGAGCAGTTCTTC
CDR3aa: CASSGLSSGGSNEQFF

abundance: medium-sized
j_gene: TRBJ2-7
v_gene: TRBV10-3
d_gene: NA
len: 16
CDR3nt: TGTGCCATCAGTGTGGGTAGGGCCTTTAGCTCCTACGAGCAGTACTTC
CDR3aa: CAISVGRAFSSYEQYF

abundance: NA
j_gene: TRBJ1-2
v_gene: TRBV19
d_gene: TRBD1
len: 16
CDR3nt: TGTGCCAGTACCATAATACCGGGACAGGGCCTCTATGGCTACACCTTC
CDR3aa: CASTIIPGQGLYGYTF

abundance: NA
j_gene: TRBJ2-7
v_gene: TRBV28
d_gene: TRBD2
len: 14
CDR3nt: TGTGCCAGCACCTTTAGCGGGGGGAACTACGAGCAGTACTTC
CDR3aa: CASTFSGGNYEQYF

abundance: NA
j_gene: TRBJ2-4
v_gene: TRBV19
d_gene: TRBD1
len: 15
CDR3nt: TGTGCCAGTAGTGTGACAGGGGGGGCCAAAAACATTCAGTACTTC
CDR3aa: CASSVTGGAKNIQYF

abundance: once
j_gene: TRBJ1-2
v_gene: TRBV5-3
d_gene: NA
len: 12
CDR3nt: TGTGCCAGAAGCTTGGCAGACTCTGGCTACACCTTC
CDR3aa: CARSLADSGYTF

abundance: NA
j_gene: TRBJ2-1
v_gene: TRBV18
d_gene: NA
len: 15
CDR3nt: TGTGCCAGCTCACCACCCGGGACGGGGTACAATGAGCAGTTCTTC
CDR3aa: CASSPPGTGYNEQFF

abundance: NA
j_gene: TRBJ1-5
v_gene: TRBV9
d_gene: NA
len: 15
CDR3nt: TGTGCCAGCAGCGTAGACGGAGCTTTGAATCAGCCCCAGCATTTT
CDR3aa: CASSVDGALNQPQHF

abundance: NA
j_gene: TRBJ2-7
v_gene: TRBV6-5
d_gene: TRBD2
len: 15
CDR3nt: TGTGCCAGCAGCCGCGGGGGGCAAAGCTCCTACGAGCAGTACTTC
CDR3aa: CASSRGGQSSYEQYF

abundance: NA
j_gene: TRBJ1-1
v_gene: TRBV6-5
d_gene: TRBD1
len: 14
CDR3nt: TGTGCCAGCAAGACCACAGGGGTAAATACTGAAGCTTTCTTT
CDR3aa: CASKTTGVNTEAFF

abundance: NA
j_gene: TRBJ2-7
v_gene: TRBV5-1
d_gene: TRBD1
len: 16
CDR3nt: TGCGCCAGCAGCTCCGGGACAGCTTCACAACTGTACGAGCAGTACTTC
CDR3aa: CASSSGTASQLYEQYF

abundance: NA
j_gene: TRBJ1-2
v_gene: TRBV5-1
d_gene: TRBD1
len: 14
CDR3nt: TGCGCCAGCAGCTTGGACAGGGGGATTGAGGGCTACACCTTC
CDR3aa: CASSLDRGIEGYTF

abundance: once
j_gene: TRBJ2-3
v_gene: TRBV5-4
d_gene: NA
len: 15
CDR3nt: TGTGCCAGCAGCTTGGCCACAGGGTACACAGATACGCAGTATTTT
CDR3aa: CASSLATGYTDTQYF

abundance: once
j_gene: TRBJ2-6
v_gene: TRBV7-3
d_gene: TRBD1
len: 19
CDR3nt: TGTGCCAGCAGCTTAAGGCCGCAGGGGGCTATCTCTGGGGCCAACGTCCTGACTTTC
CDR3aa: CASSLRPQGAISGANVLTF

abundance: NA
j_gene: TRBJ1-2
v_gene: TRBV6-6
d_gene: NA
len: 15
CDR3nt: TGTGCCAGCACCCTTTACAGGACTAGTACCTATGGCTACACCTTC
CDR3aa: CASTLYRTSTYGYTF

abundance: NA
j_gene: TRBJ2-3
v_gene: TRBV27
d_gene: NA
len: 14
CDR3nt: TGTGCCAGCAGTCCCCAAATGATCACAGATACGCAGTATTTT
CDR3aa: CASSPQMITDTQYF

abundance: NA
j_gene: TRBJ1-5
v_gene: TRBV6-5
d_gene: NA
len: 12
CDR3nt: TGTGCCAGCGCCAACCCAGATCAGCCCCAGCATTTT
CDR3aa: CASANPDQPQHF

abundance: once
j_gene: TRBJ2-7
v_gene: TRBV16
d_gene: NA
len: 14
CDR3nt: TGTGCCAGCAGCCTTTCCTCCAGGGATGGCGAGCAGTACTTC
CDR3aa: CASSLSSRDGEQYF

abundance: NA
j_gene: TRBJ2-1
v_gene: TRBV5-1
d_gene: TRBD2
len: 15
CDR3nt: TGCGCCAGCAATTCCGCGGGGACTAGATTTAATGAGCAGTTCTTC
CDR3aa: CASNSAGTRFNEQFF

abundance: NA
j_gene: TRBJ1-4
v_gene: TRBV25-1
d_gene: NA
len: 12
CDR3nt: TGTGCCAGCAGTGATTGGGGACGGGAACTGTTTTTT
CDR3aa: CASSDWGRELFF

abundance: NA
j_gene: TRBJ1-5
v_gene: TRBV12-5
d_gene: NA
len: 15
CDR3nt: TGTGCTAGTGGTTTGGGAACCGATCGCAATCAGCCCCAGCATTTT
CDR3aa: CASGLGTDRNQPQHF

abundance: NA
j_gene: TRBJ1-5
v_gene: TRBV20-1
d_gene: NA
len: 10
CDR3nt: TGCAGTGCTAGTTTCGAAGCCCAGCATTTT
CDR3aa: CSASFEAQHF

abundance: once
j_gene: TRBJ1-1
v_gene: TRBV6-5
d_gene: NA
len: 15
CDR3nt: TGTGCCAGCAGTTCCCCTCAGGGAGTGTACACTGAAGCTTTCTTT
CDR3aa: CASSSPQGVYTEAFF

abundance: NA
j_gene: TRBJ2-1
v_gene: TRBV28
d_gene: TRBD1
len: 15
CDR3nt: TGTGCCAGCAGTTCCGGGACAGCTTTTTACAATGAGCAGTTCTTC
CDR3aa: CASSSGTAFYNEQFF

abundance: NA
j_gene: TRBJ2-6
v_gene: TRBV5-4
d_gene: NA
len: 19
CDR3nt: TGTGCCAGCAGCCGCGACTTGAGTCGTAGCTCGCGTGGGGCCAACGTCCTGACTTTC
CDR3aa: CASSRDLSRSSRGANVLTF

abundance: NA
j_gene: TRBJ1-5
v_gene: TRBV19
d_gene: NA
len: 14
CDR3nt: TGTGCCAGTAGTATAGGCTCTAGCAATCAGCCCCAGCATTTT
CDR3aa: CASSIGSSNQPQHF

abundance: NA
j_gene: TRBJ1-1
v_gene: TRBV19
d_gene: TRBD1
len: 13
CDR3nt: TGTGCCAGTAGTAGGACAGGGAACACTGAAGCTTTCTTT
CDR3aa: CASSRTGNTEAFF

abundance: NA
j_gene: TRBJ2-3
v_gene: TRBV18
d_gene: NA
len: 14
CDR3nt: TGTGCCAGCTCACCCGCAGACCTCACAGATACGCAGTATTTT
CDR3aa: CASSPADLTDTQYF

abundance: NA
j_gene: TRBJ1-4
v_gene: TRBV2
d_gene: TRBD1
len: 17
CDR3nt: TGTGCCAGCCAACCCATCTTATCCGGGACAGGGTTTGAAAAACTGTTTTTT
CDR3aa: CASQPILSGTGFEKLFF

abundance: NA
j_gene: TRBJ2-3
v_gene: TRBV2
d_gene: TRBD2
len: 16
CDR3nt: TGTGCCAGCAGCGCTCAAGCAGCGGGGACCACAGATACGCAGTATTTT
CDR3aa: CASSAQAAGTTDTQYF

abundance: NA
j_gene: TRBJ2-7
v_gene: TRBV10-3
d_gene: NA
len: 14
CDR3nt: TGTGCCATCGGAACCGGGACAAAAGCCTACGAGCAGTACTTC
CDR3aa: CAIGTGTKAYEQYF